The 6 T cell receptor beta chains in this list originate from one sample, sequenced in a study of post-analysis software for immune sequencing data. These receptors have no identified antigens. Findings and limits, study-wide: In patients, TRBV5-6, TRBV5-1 and TRBV20-1 belonged to roughly five TRBV segments found more frequently than in controls.

TCR beta cDNA libraries included unique molecular identifiers. A single record per CDR3 protein comes from TCRdb applying MiXCR to the PCR reads. The sample consists of approximately 180,000 distinct CDR3 sequences, approximately 28% of them appearing once. Sequenced sample: blood. The receptor set was obtained from a girl aged 10-17 years with multiple sclerosis.

This clonotype was seen ten or more times. The chain is built from TRBV6-5 and TRBJ1-2; D is possibly TRBD1 (5 bases). Germline CDR1 is MNHEY and CDR2 is SVGAGI. This CDR3 is 16 amino acids long. V was shortened by 0 bases and J by 3 bases, with 14 bases between the two germline ends. The CDR3 DNA follows: TGTGCCAGCAGTTACTCGATGGGGCTCCCCGACTATGGCTACACCTTC. Amino acid sequence: CASSYSMGLPDYGYTF.

This clonotype was seen at least ten times. The V call is TRBV7-9, the J call TRBJ2-7, with D maybe TRBD1 (5 bases). With 4 bases removed from V and 0 bases from J, the gap between germline ends came to 19 bases. This CDR3 has 17 amino acids. The germline CDR1 and CDR2 sequences are SEHNR and FQNEAQ (reference sequence). The CDR3 DNA reads as TGTGCCAGCAGCTCGACAGACAGCGACAATCCCTCCTACGAGCAGTACTTC. It is translated as CASSSTDSDNPSYEQYF.

Notes on this clonotype: A read error may be the cause here, since a much bigger clone is one base away. V and J are TRBV29-1 and TRBJ2-1, with a weak D call TRBD1 (5 bases). This CDR3 has 11 amino acids. Trimming cost V 6 bases and J 10 bases, with 13 bases left between them. The germline gives CDR1 SQVTM, CDR2 ANQGSEA. CDR3 region: CSVGDRYEQFF. The CDR3 DNA reads TGCAGCGTAGGCGACAGATACGAGCAGTTCTTC.

The sample holds many counts of this clonotype. The chain is built from TRBV4-2 and TRBJ2-7; D is unresolved. Germline CDR1 and CDR2: LGHNA and YNFKEQ. V lost 0 bases to trimming and J lost 6 bases, with 15 bases between them. The CDR3 loop spans 15 amino acids. In DNA, the CDR3 is TGTGCCAGCAGCCAAGATAGCAAGGACCTTTCCGAGCAGTACTTC. Amino acid sequence: CASSQDSKDLSEQYF.

The chain links TRBV5-1 to TRBJ1-2; maybe TRBD1 (6 bases). The CDR3 extends over 15 amino acids. Trimming took 0 bases from V and 1 from J, leaving 10 bases between them. Germline CDR1 and CDR2: SGHRS and YFSETQ. The CDR3 region is CASSLAGASNYGYTF. DNA of the CDR3: TGCGCCAGCAGCTTGGCGGGGGCGAGTAACTATGGCTACACCTTC.

This clonotype was seen at least ten times. The CDR3 protein is CASSVGTVQETQYF. As DNA, the CDR3 is TGTGCCAGCAGCGTAGGTACTGTTCAAGAGACCCAGTACTTC. The J gene is TRBJ2-5, the V gene TRBV5-5; D uncertain. Between the trimmed V and J ends, which lost 4 bases and 2 bases, there was a span of 12 bases. Germline-derived CDR1 and CDR2 are SGHKS and YYEKEE (reference sequence). This CDR3 spans 14 amino acids. Based on the CDR3 plus reference TRBV5-5 and TRBJ2-5, the full variable domain is DAGVTQSPTHLIKTRGQQVTLRCSPISGHKSVSWYQQVLGQGPQFIFQYYEKEERGRGNFPDRFSARQFPNYSSELNVNALLLGDSALYLCASSVGTVQETQYFGPGTRLLVL.